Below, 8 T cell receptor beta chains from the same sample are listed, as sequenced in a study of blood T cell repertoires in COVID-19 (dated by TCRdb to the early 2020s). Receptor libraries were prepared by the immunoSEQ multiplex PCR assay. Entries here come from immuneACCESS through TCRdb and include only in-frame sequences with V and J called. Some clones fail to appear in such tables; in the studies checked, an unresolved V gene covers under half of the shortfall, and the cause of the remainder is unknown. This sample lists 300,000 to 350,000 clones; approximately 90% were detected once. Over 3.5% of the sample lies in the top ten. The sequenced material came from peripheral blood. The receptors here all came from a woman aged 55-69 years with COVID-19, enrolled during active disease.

The CDR3 spells CSVMRTSYMNTEAFF. CDR3 sequence (DNA): TGCAGCGTGATGCGGACTTCTTACATGAACACTGAAGCTTTCTTT. This chain connects TRBV29-1 to TRBJ1-1; D call uncertain. Germline V lookup: CDR1 SQVTM, CDR2 ANQGSEA. The CDR3 spans 15 residues. Trimming pared 6 bases from V and 0 bases from J, leaving 17 bases between.

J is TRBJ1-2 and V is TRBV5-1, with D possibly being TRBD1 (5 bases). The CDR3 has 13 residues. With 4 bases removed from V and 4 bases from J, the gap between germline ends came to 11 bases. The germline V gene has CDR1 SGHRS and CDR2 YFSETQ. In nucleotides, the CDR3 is TGCGCCAGCAGCCCGACAGAGATCTATGGCTACACCTTC. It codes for CASSPTEIYGYTF.

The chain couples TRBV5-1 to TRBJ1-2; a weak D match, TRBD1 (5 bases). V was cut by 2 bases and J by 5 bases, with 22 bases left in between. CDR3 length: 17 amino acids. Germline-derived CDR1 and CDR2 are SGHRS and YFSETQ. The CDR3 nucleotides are TGCGCCAGCAGCTTTTATACCCGGGCAATCGGGGGGTATGGCTACACCTTC. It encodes CASSFYTRAIGGYGYTF.

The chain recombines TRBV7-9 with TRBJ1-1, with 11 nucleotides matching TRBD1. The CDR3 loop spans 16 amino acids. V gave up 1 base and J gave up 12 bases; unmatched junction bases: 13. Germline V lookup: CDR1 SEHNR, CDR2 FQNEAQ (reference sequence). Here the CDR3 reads CASSLGGTGGTHSPFF. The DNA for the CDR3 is TGTGCCAGCAGCTTAGGGGGGACAGGGGGTACCCATAGCCCTTTCTTT. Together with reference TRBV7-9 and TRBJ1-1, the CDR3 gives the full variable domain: DTGVSQNPRHKITKRGQNVTFRCDPISEHNRLYWYRQTLGQGPEFLTYFQNEAQLEKSRLLSDRFSAERPKGSFSTLEIQRTEQGDSAMYLCASSLGGTGGTHSPFFGQGTRLTVV.

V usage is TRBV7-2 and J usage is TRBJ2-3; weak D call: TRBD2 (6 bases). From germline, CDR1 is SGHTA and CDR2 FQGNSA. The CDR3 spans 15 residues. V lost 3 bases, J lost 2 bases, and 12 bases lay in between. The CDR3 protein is CASSFTSTLTDTQYF. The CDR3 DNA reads TGTGCCAGCAGCTTTACTAGCACCCTCACAGATACGCAGTATTTT.

The CDR3, as DNA: TGTGCCAGCAGCAAAACTAGTGACATAGAGACCCAGTACTTC. Translation gives CASSKTSDIETQYF. This chain joins TRBV9 and TRBJ2-5; D is possibly TRBD2 (5 bases). The V and J ends lost 4 bases and 4 bases respectively, with 14 bases between them. The CDR3 loop spans 14 amino acids. The germline CDR1 and CDR2 sequences are SGDLS and YYNGEE.

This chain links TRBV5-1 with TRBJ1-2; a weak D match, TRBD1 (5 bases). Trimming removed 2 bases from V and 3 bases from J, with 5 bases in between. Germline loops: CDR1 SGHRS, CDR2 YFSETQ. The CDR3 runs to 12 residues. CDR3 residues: CASSFRDYGYTF. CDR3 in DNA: TGCGCCAGCAGCTTCAGGGACTATGGCTACACCTTC.

The DNA of the CDR3 is TGTGCCAGCAGTCGGGGAGAACATTTGTCCGAGCAGTACTTC. Translation gives CASSRGEHLSEQYF. The rearrangement links TRBV28 to TRBJ2-7; D perhaps matches TRBD2 (5 bases). Trimming took 5 bases from V and 6 from J, leaving 17 bases between them. Germline loops: CDR1 MDHEN, CDR2 SYDVKM. This CDR3 region has 14 residues.